A selection of T cell receptor beta chains follows, all from one sample in a study of shared clonotypes between healthy human individuals. The protocol was immunoSEQ multiplex PCR, while the TCRdb copy is restricted to in-frame clones and leaves out a portion. The data show 600,000 or so clones, roughly 98% seen once. The source material was naive CD8+ T cells sorted from blood. The origin of the receptors is a young man in good health. The CDR3 runs from the conserved cysteine through the conserved F or W. Fields, in order: J gene, D gene, V gene, clone size, CDR3 DNA, CDR3 protein. D genes are given only for firm matches. Part of the rows lack a size; the others show once, few, many or a class for expanded clones.

>TRBJ2-7|.|TRBV10-2|.
TGCGCCAGCAGTAACAGGGTCCACGAGCAGTACTTC
CASSNRVHEQYF
>TRBJ2-7|.|TRBV5-5|.
TGTGCCAGCAGCTTTAGGCGGGGCGGCTACGAGCAGTACTTC
CASSFRRGGYEQYF
>TRBJ1-4|.|TRBV6-6|.
TGTGCCACCCGGATTGCTACTAATGAAAAACTGTTTTTT
CATRIATNEKLFF
>TRBJ2-7|.|TRBV9|once
TGTGCCAGCAGCCCACGAAGGACAGCTTTCTACGAGCAGTACTTC
CASSPRRTAFYEQYF
>TRBJ2-7|.|TRBV6-5|.
TGTGCCAGCAGTTACGGTCTTCCCTACGAGCAGTACTTC
CASSYGLPYEQYF
>TRBJ2-1|TRBD1|TRBV10-3|.
TGTGCCACCAACTACCTACAGGGGTTAGTAAATGAGCAGTTCTTC
CATNYLQGLVNEQFF
>TRBJ2-3|TRBD2|TRBV15|.
TGTGCCACCAGCGAGGAGTTGGGACTAGCGGTCACAGATACGCAGTATTTT
CATSEELGLAVTDTQYF
>TRBJ2-1|TRBD2|TRBV27|.
TGTGCCAGCAGTGACCTCCCGGGCGGGAGGGCCAATGAGCAGTTCTTC
CASSDLPGGRANEQFF
>TRBJ2-4|TRBD2|TRBV2|.
TGTGCCAGCAAGGGGAGGGACATTCAGTACTTC
CASKGRDIQYF
>TRBJ2-7|TRBD1|TRBV7-9|.
TGTGCCAGCAGCACAGGGGCGATTAGCTCCTACGAGCAGTACTTC
CASSTGAISSYEQYF
>TRBJ2-1|TRBD2|TRBV10-2|.
TGCGCCAGCAGTGAGAAGACTAGCGGTGCTGGCTACAATGAGCAGTTCTTC
CASSEKTSGAGYNEQFF